The clone carrying this T cell receptor beta chain was counted a few times. The record originates from a study of blood T cell repertoires in COVID-19. Study information: The United States, Italy and Spain supplied acute and convalescent COVID-19 samples. PBMCs, B-cell-depleted T cells, or T cells were the source of the cDNA or gDNA that made up the material.

As processed by the authors: From reference gene primer amplification, estimates of nucleated cell counts were derived. Using immunoSEQ multiplex PCR, the repertoire was profiled, and TCRdb retains in-frame clones only, with some absent. Clone size and the V and J calls come from that table; the DNA yielded D and trimming. In the table there are 150,000 or so clones, around 85% of which are singletons. Germline loops: CDR1 SGHVS, CDR2 FNYEAQ. With V trimmed by 5 bases and J by 3 bases, 4 bases remained unmatched. This CDR3 comprises 15 residues. The source is a woman aged 55 to 70 with acute or convalescent COVID-19. Sequenced: peripheral blood. The V and J genes are TRBV7-6 and TRBJ1-4, with 9 bases matching TRBD1. Here the CDR3 DNA reads TGTGCCAGCAGCCTGGGGGACAGGGCTAATGAAAAACTGTTTTTT. Amino acid sequence: CASSLGDRANEKLFF.